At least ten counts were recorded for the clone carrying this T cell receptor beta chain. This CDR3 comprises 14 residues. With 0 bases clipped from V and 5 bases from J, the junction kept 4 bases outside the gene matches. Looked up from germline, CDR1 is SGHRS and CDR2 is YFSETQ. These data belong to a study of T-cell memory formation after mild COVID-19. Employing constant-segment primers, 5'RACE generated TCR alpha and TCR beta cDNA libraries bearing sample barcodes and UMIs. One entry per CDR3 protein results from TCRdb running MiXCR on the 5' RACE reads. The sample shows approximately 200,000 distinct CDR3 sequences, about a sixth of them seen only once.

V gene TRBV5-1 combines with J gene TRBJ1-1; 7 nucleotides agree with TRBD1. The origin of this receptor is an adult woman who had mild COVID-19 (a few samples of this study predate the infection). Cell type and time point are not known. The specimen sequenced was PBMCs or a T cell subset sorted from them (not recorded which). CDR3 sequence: CASSLDRGSTEAFF. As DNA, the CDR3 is TGCGCCAGCAGCTTGGACAGGGGCTCGACTGAAGCTTTCTTT.